The 17 T cell receptor beta chains below all came from one sample that was sequenced in a study of blood T cells in healthy people across ages. Sample-barcoded 5' priming and a J-beta primer mix drove a second PCR of about 6 to 11 cycles. From the 5' RACE reads, TCRdb called clonotypes with MiXCR, one entry per CDR3 protein. The table lists hundreds of thousands of distinct CDR3 sequences, roughly 26% of them singletons. The sequencing input was blood. The source is a woman older than 75 in good health.

The table lists this clonotype with many counts. V is TRBV27 and J is TRBJ2-5; no firm D call. Germline V gene lookup returns CDR1 MNHEY and CDR2 SMNVEV (reference sequence). The V end was cut by 4 bases, the J end by 2 bases, with 8 bases between. CDR3 length: 13 residues. CDR3 in amino acids: CASSSSVQETQYF. CDR3 coding DNA: TGTGCCAGCAGTTCTTCAGTACAAGAGACCCAGTACTTC.

Of note for this clonotype: One end of the junction varies from germline; a read error may be responsible. The genes are TRBV20-1 and TRBJ2-3, with D unresolved. Germline CDR1 and CDR2: DFQATT and SNEGSKA (reference sequence). The CDR3 contains 14 residues. CDR3 residues: CSVRESGRADTQYF. The CDR3 coding sequence is TGCAGTGTTAGAGAGTCAGGAAGGGCAGATACGCAGTATTTT.

The V and J genes are TRBV20-1 and TRBJ2-7; D not certain. CDR1 and CDR2 from the germline V gene are DFQATT and SNEGSKA (reference sequence). Trimming stripped 2 bases from V and 0 bases from J, with 5 bases between. The CDR3 extends over 12 amino acids. CDR3 sequence (DNA): TGCAGTGCTAGACCAGCCTCCTACGAGCAGTACTTC. It codes for CSARPASYEQYF.

This clonotype was seen repeatedly, ten times or more. This sequence joins TRBV6-6 and TRBJ2-3; 7 nucleotides agree with TRBD1. V dropped 2 bases and J dropped 1; count of bases not matched to a gene: 9. CDR3 length: 17 residues. The germline CDR1 and CDR2 sequences are MNHNY and SVGAGI (reference sequence). This CDR3 is CASSYRGGNSGTDTQYF. The CDR3, as DNA: TGTGCCAGCAGTTACAGAGGGGGCAATTCCGGCACAGATACGCAGTATTTT.

The table lists this clonotype with many counts. This chain uses TRBV12-3 or TRBV12-4 with TRBJ1-2, with 7 bases identical to TRBD1. Trimming at V came to 4 bases and at J to 4 bases, leaving 9 bases not matched to a gene. This CDR3 contains 15 residues. In DNA form, the CDR3 reads TGTGCCAGCAGTTCGCGACAGGGAGCTTTCTATGGCTACACCTTC. The encoded protein is CASSSRQGAFYGYTF.

This clonotype was seen ten or more times. V and J are TRBV4-1 and TRBJ1-2; D unclear. V lost 1 base and J lost 0, with 9 bases in between. Looked up from germline, CDR1 is MGHRA and CDR2 is YSYEKL. This CDR3 is 15 amino acids long. The CDR3 here is CASSQGLRSNYGYTF. CDR3 nucleotide sequence: TGCGCCAGCAGCCAAGGTTTGAGGTCTAACTATGGCTACACCTTC.

The rearrangement uses TRBV7-2 and TRBJ2-1; D call uncertain. CDR3 length: 13 residues. CDR1 SGHTA and CDR2 FQGNSA come from the germline V gene. V was trimmed by 5 bases and J by 8 bases, leaving 13 bases between them. CDR3 in DNA: TGTGCCAGCAGCCCCATCGGGCGGTATGAGCAGTTCTTC. Its protein is CASSPIGRYEQFF.

This sequence joins TRBV29-1 and TRBJ1-1; 7 nucleotides align to TRBD1. Germline loops: CDR1 SQVTM, CDR2 ANQGSEA. With 5 bases clipped from V and 3 bases from J, the junction kept 3 bases outside the gene matches. The CDR3 loop spans 12 amino acids. CDR3 region: CSVFDRDTEAFF. In DNA form, the CDR3 reads TGCAGCGTTTTCGACAGGGACACTGAAGCTTTCTTT.

In its sample, this clonotype was seen a few times. The rearrangement joins TRBV11-2 to TRBJ2-2; 7 bases are a match to TRBD2. Germline V gives CDR1 SGHAT, CDR2 FQNNGV. The V segment lost 7 bases and the J segment 3 bases; nucleotides outside the gene matches: 11. This CDR3 region has 16 residues. The CDR3 region is CASTLLGGSYTGELFF. For the CDR3, the DNA is TGTGCCAGCACGCTCTTGGGGGGGTCGTACACCGGGGAGCTGTTTTTT.

This clonotype has a count of ten or more. DNA of the CDR3: TGCGCCTCCGCTTTCCCCTCTGGGGCCAACGTCCTGACTTTC. This codes for CASAFPSGANVLTF. The J gene is TRBJ2-6, the V gene TRBV5-1; D remains unclear. V lost 10 bases and J 0 bases, leaving 11 bases between the germline ends. The germline gives CDR1 SGHRS, CDR2 YFSETQ. This CDR3 comprises 14 residues.

This clonotype was picked up a small number of times. The chain has TRBV29-1 and TRBJ1-2; a possible D gene is TRBD1 (5 bases). The CDR3 runs to 14 residues. V lost 5 bases and J lost 6, with 19 bases in between. CDR1 SQVTM and CDR2 ANQGSEA come from the germline V gene. Here the CDR3 reads CSVRVGGRIHGYTF. DNA of the CDR3: TGCAGCGTTCGCGTGGGGGGTCGGATCCATGGCTACACCTTC.

Many counts were recorded for this clonotype. CDR3 sequence reads: CASSQAILNEQFF. In nucleotides, the CDR3 is TGTGCCAGCAGCCAAGCCATTCTCAATGAGCAGTTCTTC. The V and J genes are TRBV14 and TRBJ2-1, with no clear D. V shed 1 base and J shed 6 bases, with 7 bases lying between them. Germline CDR1 SGHDN, CDR2 FVKESK. The CDR3 covers 13 residues.

In its sample, this clonotype was seen a few times. V is TRBV19 and J is TRBJ1-4; D gene uncertain. The V end lost 11 bases, the J end lost 4 bases, and 17 bases lay between the germline ends. The CDR3 is 14 residues long. Germline lookup yields CDR1 LNHDA and CDR2 SQIVND (reference sequence). CDR3 sequence: CASGRTGLNEKLFF. CDR3 nucleotides: TGTGCCTCGGGTCGGACCGGACTTAATGAAAAACTGTTTTTT.

A note on this clonotype: A much larger clone differs by one base, so this may be a read error. The rearrangement links TRBV30 to TRBJ1-2, with D unresolved. There are 13 residues in the CDR3. Looked up from germline, CDR1 is GTSNPN and CDR2 is SVGIG (reference sequence). CDR3 bases: TGTGCCTGGAGGGCCCAGCTGATTGATGGCTGCACCTTC. Translation: CAWRAQLIDGCTF.

This clonotype appeared a few times. The rearrangement links TRBV4-1 to TRBJ1-6; unclear D gene. This CDR3 comprises 18 residues. Germline loops: CDR1 MGHRA, CDR2 YSYEKL. V lost 0 bases to trimming and J lost 0 bases, with 12 bases between them. CDR3 amino acids: CASSQDQALSSYNSPLHF. The DNA of the CDR3 is TGCGCCAGCAGCCAAGATCAGGCCCTCAGCTCCTATAATTCACCCCTCCACTTT.

In this sample, this clonotype turned up a few times. The chain links TRBV5-1 to TRBJ2-5; TRBD2 matches 13 bases. Germline CDR1 reads SGHRS; CDR2 reads YFSETQ. The CDR3 contains 15 residues. V shed 4 bases, J shed 4 bases, and the junction held 4 bases outside the gene matches. CDR3 in amino acids: CASSRGLAGAETQYF. The CDR3 DNA reads TGCGCCAGCAGCCGAGGACTAGCGGGGGCAGAGACCCAGTACTTC.

The rearrangement links TRBV19 to TRBJ1-4, with a weak D call TRBD1 (5 bases). The CDR3 loop spans 13 amino acids. Germline loops: CDR1 LNHDA, CDR2 SQIVND (reference sequence). The V gene lost 1 base and the J gene lost 8 bases, with 8 bases spanning the gap. This CDR3 reads CASSIGTTEKLFF. CDR3 in DNA: TGTGCCAGTAGTATAGGGACAACGGAAAAACTGTTTTTT.